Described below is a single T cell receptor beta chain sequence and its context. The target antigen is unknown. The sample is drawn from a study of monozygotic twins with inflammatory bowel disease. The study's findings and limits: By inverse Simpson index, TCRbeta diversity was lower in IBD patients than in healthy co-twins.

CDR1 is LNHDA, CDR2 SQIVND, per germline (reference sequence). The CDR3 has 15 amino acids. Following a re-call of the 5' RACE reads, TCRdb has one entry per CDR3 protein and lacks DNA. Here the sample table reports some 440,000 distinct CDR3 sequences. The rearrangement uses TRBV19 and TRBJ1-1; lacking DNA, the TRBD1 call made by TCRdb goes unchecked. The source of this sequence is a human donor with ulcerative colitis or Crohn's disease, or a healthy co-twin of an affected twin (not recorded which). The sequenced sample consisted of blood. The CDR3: CASSMSPQGATEAFF.